The text below deals with one T cell receptor beta chain. The data originate from a study of CD8 T cells in Susac syndrome. After extraction with the RNeasy kit, roughly 0.5 to 1 ug of the RNA was reverse transcribed using random hexamers. TCRdb used MiXCR to reprocess the immunoSEQ multiplex PCR reads, holding one entry per CDR3 protein. This table has roughly 150,000 distinct CDR3 sequences, approximately 94% appearing once. This CDR3 region has 15 residues. The germline CDR1 and CDR2 sequences are SNHLY and FYNNEI. V was clipped by 3 bases and J by 1 base; unmatched bases: 5. Sequencing was carried out using CD8+ T cells from PBMCs. The source is a human donor with multiple sclerosis. The chain has TRBV2 and TRBJ1-1; 7 nucleotides align to TRBD1. The DNA for the CDR3 is TGTGCCAGCAGTGATCCGGGACAGACGAACACTGAAGCTTTCTTT. Protein sequence: CASSDPGQTNTEAFF.